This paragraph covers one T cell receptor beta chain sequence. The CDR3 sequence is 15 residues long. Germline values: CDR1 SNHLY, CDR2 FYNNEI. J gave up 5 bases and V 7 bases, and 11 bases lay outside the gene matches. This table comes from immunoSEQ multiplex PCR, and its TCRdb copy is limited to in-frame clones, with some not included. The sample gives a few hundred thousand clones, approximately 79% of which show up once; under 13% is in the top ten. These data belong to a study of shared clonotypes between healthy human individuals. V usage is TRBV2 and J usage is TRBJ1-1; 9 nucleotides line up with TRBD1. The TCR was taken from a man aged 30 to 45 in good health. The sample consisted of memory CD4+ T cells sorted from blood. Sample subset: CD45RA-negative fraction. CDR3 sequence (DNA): TGTGCCAGCATCGAAGGGGGGACAGGGAGGACTGAAGCTTTCTTT. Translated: CASIEGGTGRTEAFF.